This T cell receptor (beta chain) was captured by sequencing in a study of shared clonotypes between healthy human individuals. Background on the study: Sampling drew on donors who were a couple of women and a few men aged 18 to 49.

Germline CDR1 and CDR2: MGHRA and YSYEKL. Trimming took off 3 bases at V and 1 base at J, with 9 bases between the two ends. This CDR3 spans 15 amino acids. About 30,000 T cell genomes (approximately 0.2 ug DNA) went into each sorted-subset replicate. Assay used: immunoSEQ multiplex PCR; TCRdb lists only in-frame clones, some missing. Seen here are 2,500,000 or so clones, just over 90% observed once, and the top ten hold around 0.14%. Findings and caveats of the study: In contrast to clonotypes shared by all four donors, non-shared clonotypes had lower generation probabilities. Although depth was large, rarefaction showed that sequencing of the sorted subsets was incomplete.

This clone turned up a few times. Its target is not known. The sequence came from a young man in good health. The sequencing input was naive CD4+ T cells sorted from blood. Documented subset: CD45RA+ positively selected. V is TRBV4-1 and J is TRBJ2-2; D ambiguous. In nucleotides, the CDR3 is TGCGCCAGCAGCCATCGACCTATGAACACCGGGGAGCTGTTTTTT. It codes for CASSHRPMNTGELFF.